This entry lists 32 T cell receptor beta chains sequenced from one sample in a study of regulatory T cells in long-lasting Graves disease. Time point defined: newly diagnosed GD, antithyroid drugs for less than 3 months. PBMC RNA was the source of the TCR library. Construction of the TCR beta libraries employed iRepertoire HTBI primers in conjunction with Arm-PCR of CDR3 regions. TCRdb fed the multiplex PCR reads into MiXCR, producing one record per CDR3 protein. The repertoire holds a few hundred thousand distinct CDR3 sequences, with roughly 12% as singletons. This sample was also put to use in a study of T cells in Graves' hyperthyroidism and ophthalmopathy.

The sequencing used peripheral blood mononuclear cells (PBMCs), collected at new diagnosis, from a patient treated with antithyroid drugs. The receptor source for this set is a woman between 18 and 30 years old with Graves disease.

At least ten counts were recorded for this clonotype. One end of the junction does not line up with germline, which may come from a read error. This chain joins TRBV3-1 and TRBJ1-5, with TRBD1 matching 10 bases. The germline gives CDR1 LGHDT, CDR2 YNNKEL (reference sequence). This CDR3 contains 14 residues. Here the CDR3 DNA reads TGTGCCAGCAGCCAGACAGGGGGCAATGAGCCCCAGCATTTT. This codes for CASSQTGGNEPQHF. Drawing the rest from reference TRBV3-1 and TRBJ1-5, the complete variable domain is DTAVSQTPKYLVTQMGNDKSIKCEQNLGHDTMYWYKQDSKKFLKIMFSYNNKELIINETVPNRFSPKSPDKAHLNLHINSLELGDSAVYFCASSQTGGNEPQHFGDGTRLSIL.

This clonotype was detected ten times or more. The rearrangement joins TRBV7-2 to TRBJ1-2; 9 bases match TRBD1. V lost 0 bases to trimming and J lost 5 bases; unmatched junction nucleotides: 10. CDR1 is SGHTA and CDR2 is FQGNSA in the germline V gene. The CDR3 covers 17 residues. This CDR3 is CASSLASSGQGSYGYTF. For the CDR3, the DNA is TGTGCCAGCAGCTTAGCCTCTTCGGGACAGGGATCATATGGCTACACCTTC.

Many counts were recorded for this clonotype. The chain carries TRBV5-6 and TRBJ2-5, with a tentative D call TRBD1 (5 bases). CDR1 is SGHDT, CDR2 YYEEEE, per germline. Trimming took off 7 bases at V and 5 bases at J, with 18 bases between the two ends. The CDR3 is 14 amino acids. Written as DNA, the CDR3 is TGTGCCAGCCAATTTAAGGGGTTGTCTGAGACCCAGTACTTC. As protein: CASQFKGLSETQYF.

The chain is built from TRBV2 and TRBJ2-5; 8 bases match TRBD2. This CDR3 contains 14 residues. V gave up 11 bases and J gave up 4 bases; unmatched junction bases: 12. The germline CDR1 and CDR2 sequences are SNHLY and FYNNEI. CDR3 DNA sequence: TGTGCCGCCCAGCGGGGGACCGGGTTAGAGACCCAGTACTTC. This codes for CAAQRGTGLETQYF.

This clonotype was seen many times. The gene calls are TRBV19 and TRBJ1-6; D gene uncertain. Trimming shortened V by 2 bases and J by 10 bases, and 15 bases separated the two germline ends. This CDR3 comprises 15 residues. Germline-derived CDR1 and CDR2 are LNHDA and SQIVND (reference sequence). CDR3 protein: CASSIWGMRESPLHF. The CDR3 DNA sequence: TGTGCCAGTAGTATATGGGGAATGCGTGAATCACCCCTCCACTTT.

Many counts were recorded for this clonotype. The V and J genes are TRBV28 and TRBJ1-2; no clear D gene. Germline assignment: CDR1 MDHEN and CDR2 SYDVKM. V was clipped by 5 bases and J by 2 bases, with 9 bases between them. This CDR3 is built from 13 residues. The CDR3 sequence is CASSGIGNYGYTF. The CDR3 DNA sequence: TGTGCCAGCAGTGGGATAGGAAACTATGGCTACACCTTC.

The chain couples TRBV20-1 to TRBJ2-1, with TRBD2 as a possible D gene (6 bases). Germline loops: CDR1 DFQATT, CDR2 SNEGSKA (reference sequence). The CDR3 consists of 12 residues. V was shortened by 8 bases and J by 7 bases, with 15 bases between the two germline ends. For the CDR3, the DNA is TGCAGTAGACCGGGAGTCAGGAATGAGCAGTTCTTC. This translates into CSRPGVRNEQFF.

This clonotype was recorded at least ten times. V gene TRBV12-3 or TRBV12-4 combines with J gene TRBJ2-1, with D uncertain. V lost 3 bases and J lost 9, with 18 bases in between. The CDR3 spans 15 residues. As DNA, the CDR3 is TGTGCCAGCAGTTTCGCATGGTCTGGAGTGGGTGAGCAGTTCTTC. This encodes CASSFAWSGVGEQFF.

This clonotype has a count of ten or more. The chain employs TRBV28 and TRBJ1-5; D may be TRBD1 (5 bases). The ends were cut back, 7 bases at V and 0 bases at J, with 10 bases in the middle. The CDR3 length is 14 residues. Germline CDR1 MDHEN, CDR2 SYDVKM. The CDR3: CASKGRDSNQPQHF. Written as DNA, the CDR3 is TGTGCCAGCAAGGGACGGGATAGCAATCAGCCCCAGCATTTT.

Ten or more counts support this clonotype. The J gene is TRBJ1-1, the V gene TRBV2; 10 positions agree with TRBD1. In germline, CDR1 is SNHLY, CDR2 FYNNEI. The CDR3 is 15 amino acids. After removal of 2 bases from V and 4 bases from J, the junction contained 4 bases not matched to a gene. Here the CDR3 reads CASSERRTGGTEAFF. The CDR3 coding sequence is TGTGCCAGCAGTGAACGGAGGACAGGGGGCACTGAAGCTTTCTTT.

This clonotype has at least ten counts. The CDR3 DNA reads as TGTGCCAGCAGTAGACGGACTAGCCGTCGTGAGCAGTTCTTC. Protein: CASSRRTSRREQFF. The chain combines TRBV27 with TRBJ2-1; 8 positions match TRBD2. This CDR3 has 14 residues. Germline V lookup: CDR1 MNHEY, CDR2 SMNVEV (reference sequence). With V trimmed by 5 bases and J by 9 bases, 9 bases remained unmatched.

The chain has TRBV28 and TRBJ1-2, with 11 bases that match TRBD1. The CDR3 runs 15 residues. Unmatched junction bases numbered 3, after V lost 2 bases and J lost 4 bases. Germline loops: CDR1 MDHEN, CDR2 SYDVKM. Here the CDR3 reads CASSLTGQGAYGYTF. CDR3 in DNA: TGTGCCAGCAGTTTAACCGGACAGGGGGCCTATGGCTACACCTTC.

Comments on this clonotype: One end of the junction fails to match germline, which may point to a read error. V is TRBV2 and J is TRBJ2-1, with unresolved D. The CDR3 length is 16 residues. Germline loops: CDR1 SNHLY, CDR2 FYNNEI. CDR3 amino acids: CASSQGMDLTPPEQFF. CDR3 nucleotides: TGCGCCAGCAGCCAAGGGATGGACCTGACTCCCCCTGAGCAGTTCTTC.

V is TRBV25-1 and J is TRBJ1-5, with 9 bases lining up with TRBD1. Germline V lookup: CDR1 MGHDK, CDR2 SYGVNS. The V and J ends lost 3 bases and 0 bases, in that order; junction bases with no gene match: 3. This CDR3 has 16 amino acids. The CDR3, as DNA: TGTGCCAGCAGTGACGGACAGGGGATTAGCAATCAGCCCCAGCATTTT. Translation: CASSDGQGISNQPQHF. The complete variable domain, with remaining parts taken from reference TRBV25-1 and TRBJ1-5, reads EADIYQTPRYLVIGTGKKITLECSQTMGHDKMYWYQQDPGMELHLIHYSYGVNSTEKGDLSSESTVSRIRTEHFPLTLESARPSHTSQYLCASSDGQGISNQPQHFGDGTRLSIL.

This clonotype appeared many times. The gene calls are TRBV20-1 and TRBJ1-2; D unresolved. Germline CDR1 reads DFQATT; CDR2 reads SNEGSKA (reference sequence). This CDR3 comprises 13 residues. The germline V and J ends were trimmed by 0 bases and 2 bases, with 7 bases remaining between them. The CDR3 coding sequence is TGCAGTGCTAGAGAATCGCAGAACTATGGCTACACCTTC. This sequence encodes CSARESQNYGYTF.

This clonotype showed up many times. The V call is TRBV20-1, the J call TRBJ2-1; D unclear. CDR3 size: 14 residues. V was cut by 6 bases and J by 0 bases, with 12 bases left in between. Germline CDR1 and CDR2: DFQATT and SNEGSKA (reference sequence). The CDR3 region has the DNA TGCAGTGCAGTCTCCTGGAGCTCCTACAATGAGCAGTTCTTC. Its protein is CSAVSWSSYNEQFF.

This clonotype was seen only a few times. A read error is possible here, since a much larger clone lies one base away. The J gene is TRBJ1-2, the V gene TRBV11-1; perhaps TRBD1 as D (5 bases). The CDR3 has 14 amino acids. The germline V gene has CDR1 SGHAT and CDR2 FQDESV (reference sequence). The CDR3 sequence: CASGLGTAYYGYTF. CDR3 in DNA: TGTGCCAGCGGCTTAGGGACGGCCTACTATGGCTACACCTTC.

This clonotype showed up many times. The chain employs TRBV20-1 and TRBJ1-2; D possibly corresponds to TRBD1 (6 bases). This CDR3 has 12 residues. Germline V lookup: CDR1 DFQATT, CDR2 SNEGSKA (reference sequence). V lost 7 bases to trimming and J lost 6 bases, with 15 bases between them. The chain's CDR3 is CSVRGGGDGYTF. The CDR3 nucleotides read TGCAGTGTCCGAGGGGGTGGGGATGGCTACACCTTC.

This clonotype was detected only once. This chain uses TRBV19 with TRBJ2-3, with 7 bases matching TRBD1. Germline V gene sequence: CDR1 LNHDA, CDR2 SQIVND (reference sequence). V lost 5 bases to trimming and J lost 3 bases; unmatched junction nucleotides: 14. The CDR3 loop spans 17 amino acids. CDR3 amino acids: CASSLGSAQGVTDTQYF. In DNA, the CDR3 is TGTGCCAGTAGTCTGGGATCCGCCCAGGGGGTGACAGATACGCAGTATTTT.

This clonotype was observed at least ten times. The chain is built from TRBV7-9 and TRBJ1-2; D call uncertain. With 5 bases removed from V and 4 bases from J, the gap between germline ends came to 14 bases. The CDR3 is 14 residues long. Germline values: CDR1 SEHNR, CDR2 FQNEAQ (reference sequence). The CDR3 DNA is TGTGCCAGCAGCCCCACGCCAGCGGCCTATGGCTACACCTTC. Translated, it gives CASSPTPAAYGYTF.

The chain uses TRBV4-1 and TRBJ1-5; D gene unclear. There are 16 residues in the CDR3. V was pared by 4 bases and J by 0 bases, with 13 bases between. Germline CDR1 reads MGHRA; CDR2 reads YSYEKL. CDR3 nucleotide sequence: TGCGCCAGCAGCCCCGGGAGGCTCTATAGCAATCAGCCCCAGCATTTT. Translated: CASSPGRLYSNQPQHF.

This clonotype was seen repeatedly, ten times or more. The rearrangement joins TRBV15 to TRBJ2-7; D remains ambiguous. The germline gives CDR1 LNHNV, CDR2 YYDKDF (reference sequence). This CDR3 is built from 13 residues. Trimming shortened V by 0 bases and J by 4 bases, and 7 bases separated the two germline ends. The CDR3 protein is CATSRDVGYEQYV. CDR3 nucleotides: TGTGCCACCAGCAGAGATGTTGGGTACGAGCAGTACGTC.

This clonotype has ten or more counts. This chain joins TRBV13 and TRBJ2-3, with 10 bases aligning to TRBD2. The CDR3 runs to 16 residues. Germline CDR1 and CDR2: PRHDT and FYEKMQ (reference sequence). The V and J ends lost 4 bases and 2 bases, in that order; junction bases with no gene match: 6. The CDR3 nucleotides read TGTGCCAGCAGCTCTACTAGCGGGGTACTCACAGATACGCAGTATTTT. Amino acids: CASSSTSGVLTDTQYF.

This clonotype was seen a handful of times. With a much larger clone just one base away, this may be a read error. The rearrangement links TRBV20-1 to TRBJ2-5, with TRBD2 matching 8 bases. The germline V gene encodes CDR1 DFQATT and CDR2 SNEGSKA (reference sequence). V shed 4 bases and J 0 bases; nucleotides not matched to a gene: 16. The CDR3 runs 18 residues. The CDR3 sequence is CSATPGLVGGLYQETQYF. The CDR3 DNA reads TGCAGTGCTACGCCGGGACTAGTGGGAGGGTTGTACCAAGAGACCCAGTACTTC.

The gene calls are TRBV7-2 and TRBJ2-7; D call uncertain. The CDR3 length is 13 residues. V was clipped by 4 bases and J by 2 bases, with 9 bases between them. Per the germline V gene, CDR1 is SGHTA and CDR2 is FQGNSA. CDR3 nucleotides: TGTGCCAGCAGCTCCTCCCCCACCTACGAGCAGTACGTC. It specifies CASSSSPTYEQYV.

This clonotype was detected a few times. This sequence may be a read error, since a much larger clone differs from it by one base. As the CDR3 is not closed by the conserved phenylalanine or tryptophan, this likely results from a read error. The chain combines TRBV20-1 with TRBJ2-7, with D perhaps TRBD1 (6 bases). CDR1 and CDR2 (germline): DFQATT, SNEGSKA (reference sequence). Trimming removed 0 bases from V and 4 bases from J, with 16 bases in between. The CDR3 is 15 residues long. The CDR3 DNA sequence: TGCAGTGCTAGAGATTTAAAAGGGGGTCGGTACGAGCAGTACTCC. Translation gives CSARDLKGGRYEQYS.

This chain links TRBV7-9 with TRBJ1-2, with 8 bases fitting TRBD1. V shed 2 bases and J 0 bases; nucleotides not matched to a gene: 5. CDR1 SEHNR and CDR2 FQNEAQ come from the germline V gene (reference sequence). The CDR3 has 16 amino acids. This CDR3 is CASSLPGQDSNYGYTF. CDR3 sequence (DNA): TGTGCCAGCAGCTTACCGGGACAGGACTCTAACTATGGCTACACCTTC.

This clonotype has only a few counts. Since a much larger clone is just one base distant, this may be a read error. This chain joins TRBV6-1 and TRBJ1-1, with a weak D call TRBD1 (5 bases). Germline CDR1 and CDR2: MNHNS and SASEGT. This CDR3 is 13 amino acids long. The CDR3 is CASSATDYGEASF. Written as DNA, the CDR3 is TGTGCCAGCAGTGCGACAGATTATGGTGAAGCTTCCTTT.

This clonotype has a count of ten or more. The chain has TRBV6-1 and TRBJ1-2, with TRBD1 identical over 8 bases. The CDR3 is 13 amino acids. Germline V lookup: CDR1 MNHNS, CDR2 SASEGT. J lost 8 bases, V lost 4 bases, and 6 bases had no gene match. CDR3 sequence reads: CASSGQGARGYTF. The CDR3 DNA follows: TGTGCCAGCAGTGGCCAGGGGGCGCGAGGCTACACCTTC.

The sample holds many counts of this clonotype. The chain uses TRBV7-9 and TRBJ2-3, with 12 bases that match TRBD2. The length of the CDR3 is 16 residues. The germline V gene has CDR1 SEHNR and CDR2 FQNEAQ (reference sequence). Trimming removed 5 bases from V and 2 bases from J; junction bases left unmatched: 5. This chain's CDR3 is CASSPLAGGVTDTQYF. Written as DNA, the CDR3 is TGTGCCAGCAGCCCCCTAGCGGGAGGGGTCACAGATACGCAGTATTTT.

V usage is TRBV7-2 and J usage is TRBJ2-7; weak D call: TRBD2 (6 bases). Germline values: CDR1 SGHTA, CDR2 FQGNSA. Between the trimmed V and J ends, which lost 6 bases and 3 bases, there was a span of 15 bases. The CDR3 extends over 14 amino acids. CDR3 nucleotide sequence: TGTGCCAGCAGGGGAGTGGGGGGAGTCTACGAGCAGTACTTC. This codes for CASRGVGGVYEQYF.

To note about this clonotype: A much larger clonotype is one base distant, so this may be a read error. In DNA form, the CDR3 reads TGTGCCAGCAGCTTAGACCAGACTAGCGGGAGGGAGCAGTTCTTC. Protein sequence: CASSLDQTSGREQFF. The chain is built from TRBV11-2 and TRBJ2-1, with TRBD2 matching 13 bases. With 0 bases clipped from V and 10 bases from J, the junction kept 3 bases outside the gene matches. The CDR3 is 15 residues long. Germline CDR1 SGHAT, CDR2 FQNNGV. The full variable domain, its missing parts supplied by reference TRBV11-2 and TRBJ2-1, is EAGVAQSPRYKIIEKRQSVAFWCNPISGHATLYWYQQILGQGPKLLIQFQNNGVVDDSQLPKDRFSAERLKGVDSTLKIQPAKLEDSAVYLCASSLDQTSGREQFFGPGTRLTVL.